Presented here are 24 T cell receptor beta chains from one specimen sequenced in a study of T cell clonality in common variable immunodeficiency. Sequenced by immunoSEQ multiplex PCR; TCRdb stores in-frame clones only, minus some. The specimen gives around 47,000 clones without singletons; the ten biggest hold roughly 0.66%. Material: peripheral blood mononuclear cells. The receptors come from a person aged 18-69 years in good health.

This clone has only a few counts. The read is 3 residues too short to cover the CDR3 end, so that end is filled in from the germline J gene. V usage is TRBV20-1 and J usage is TRBJ1-1; D is undetermined. Germline V gene data show CDR1 as DFQATT and CDR2 as SNEGSKA (reference sequence). V was shortened by 0 bases and J by 6 bases, with 14 bases between the two germline ends. The CDR3 contains 14 residues. The CDR3 region is CSARDNPGRAEAFF. CDR3 DNA, as far as it was read: TGCAGTGCTAGAGATAACCCGGGGAGGGCTGAA.

At least ten counts were recorded for this clone. Read data end 3 residues before the CDR3 end; the end is taken from the germline J gene. The rearrangement uses TRBV6-2 or TRBV6-3 and TRBJ2-2; 8 bases line up with TRBD1. Germline V CDR1 and CDR2: MNHEY, SVGEGT. Trimming took 7 bases from V and 5 from J; bases not matched to a gene: 3. The CDR3 loop spans 13 amino acids. This CDR3 reads CASNRGDTGELFF. The sequenced part of the CDR3 DNA is TGTGCCAGCAACAGGGGGGATACCGGGGAG.

This clone has a count of ten or more. The read ends 3 residues before the CDR3 terminus; that terminus is restored from the germline J gene. The V call is TRBV19, the J call TRBJ1-2; 9 bases are shared with TRBD1. Germline V gene data show CDR1 as LNHDA and CDR2 as SQIVND (reference sequence). The length of the CDR3 is 15 residues. V was pared by 3 bases and J by 1 base, with 3 bases of the junction left unmatched. The sequenced CDR3 bases are TGTGCCAGTAGTATCCGACAGGGGGTTAACTATGGC. This codes for CASSIRQGVNYG. The CDR3 reads in full as CASSIRQGVNYGYTF.

At least ten counts were recorded for this clone. CDR3 in amino acids: CSASDTGGGTGELFF. The sequenced part of the CDR3 DNA is TGCAGTGCTAGCGACACGGGAGGGGGCACCGGGGAG. The V call is TRBV20-1, the J call TRBJ2-2; TRBD2 agrees at 8 bases. The CDR3 is cut off 3 residues early in the read; its end comes from the germline J gene. The CDR3 spans 15 residues. V lost 3 bases, J lost 4 bases, and 7 bases stayed unmatched. Germline values: CDR1 DFQATT, CDR2 SNEGSKA (reference sequence).

This clone has ten or more counts. The read terminates 3 residues before the CDR3 end, so the remaining end is supplied by the germline J gene. This sequence joins TRBV10-3 and TRBJ1-1; tentative D call: TRBD1 (6 bases). The CDR3 is 13 amino acids. Germline values: CDR1 ENHRY, CDR2 SYGVKD. The V end lost 10 bases, the J end lost 1 base, and 13 bases lay between the germline ends. The DNA read from the CDR3 is TGTGCCAGTAAGGGACACCCGAACACTGAA. Amino acids: CASKGHPNTE. The whole CDR3 sequence reads CASKGHPNTEAFF.

At least ten counts were recorded for this clone. The CDR3 is cut off 3 residues early in the read; its end comes from the germline J gene. The V gene is TRBV19, the J gene TRBJ1-5; tentatively, D is TRBD1 (6 bases). Trimming pared 1 base from V and 3 bases from J, leaving 13 bases between. The germline V gene has CDR1 LNHDA and CDR2 SQIVND (reference sequence). The CDR3 covers 16 residues. The DNA read from the CDR3 is TGTGCCAGTAGTATAGGGCGGGGGGCTAACAATCAGCCC. Protein product: CASSIGRGANNQP. The whole CDR3 protein reads CASSIGRGANNQPQHF. Based on the CDR3 plus reference TRBV19 and TRBJ1-5, the full variable domain is DGGITQSPKYLFRKEGQNVTLSCEQNLNHDAMYWYRQDPGQGLRLIYYSQIVNDFQKGDIAEGYSVSREKKESFPLTVTSAQKNPTAFYLCASSIGRGANNQPQHFGDGTRLSIL.

This clone was counted many times. The sequenced fragment ends 3 residues before the CDR3 boundary, so the rest is inferred from the germline J gene. The chain has TRBV20-1 and TRBJ2-1, with D perhaps TRBD2 (6 bases). V lost 1 base, J lost 9 bases, and 16 bases lay in between. The length of the CDR3 is 14 residues. Germline V gives CDR1 DFQATT, CDR2 SNEGSKA (reference sequence). The part of the CDR3 DNA that was read is TGCAGTGCTAGAGCAGTACGGCTAGCGAGTGAG. This encodes CSARAVRLASE. The full CDR3 sequence reads CSARAVRLASEQFF.

Ten or more counts support this clone. The junction and the germline gene differ at one end; a read error may be behind it. The sequenced part of the CDR3 DNA is TGTGCCAGCTCACCGCTAGACTCCAACAATGAG. Translated: CASSPLDSNNE. Given in full, the CDR3 is CASSPLDSNNEQFF. This chain uses TRBV18 with TRBJ2-1; D gene ambiguous. The read ends 3 residues before the CDR3 terminus; that terminus is restored from the germline J gene. Germline V lookup: CDR1 KGHSH, CDR2 LQKENI. The length of the CDR3 is 14 residues.

This clone was found a few times. The observed sequence ends 3 residues before the CDR3 terminus, with the missing tail filled in from the germline J gene. This specimen includes other DNA sequences encoding the same CDR3. The chain carries TRBV18 and TRBJ2-1; 8 nucleotides align to TRBD2. The CDR3 covers 17 residues. V was clipped by 6 bases and J by 8 bases; unmatched bases: 18. Germline CDR1 and CDR2: KGHSH and LQKENI. The part of the CDR3 DNA that was read is TGTGCCAGCTCCCCCCCGGTAGCGGGGCTTTACGTGGATGAG. Protein: CASSPPVAGLYVDE. The complete CDR3 reads CASSPPVAGLYVDEQFF.

This clone has at least ten counts. The missing CDR3 end, 3 residues past where the read stops, is filled in from the germline J gene. This chain links TRBV19 with TRBJ2-7, with 9 bases matching TRBD1. Germline loops: CDR1 LNHDA, CDR2 SQIVND (reference sequence). V shed 8 bases, J shed 5 bases, and the junction held 10 bases outside the gene matches. The CDR3 spans 14 residues. CDR3 bases read: TGTGCCAGTTCGACAGGGGGACCTCTAAACGAG. It encodes CASSTGGPLNE. The whole CDR3 protein reads CASSTGGPLNEQYF.

This clone was counted many times. The missing CDR3 end, 3 residues past where the read stops, is filled in from the germline J gene. The chain carries TRBV2 and TRBJ2-3, with TRBD2 matching over 16 bases. Germline V gene data show CDR1 as SNHLY and CDR2 as FYNNEI. Trimming took 5 bases from V and 4 from J; bases not matched to a gene: 3. The CDR3 extends over 16 amino acids. The part of the CDR3 DNA that was read is TGTGCCAGCAGTACCGGGACTAGCGGGGGGGCAGATACG. As protein: CASSTGTSGGADT. The full CDR3 sequence reads CASSTGTSGGADTQYF.

The table lists this clone with many counts. Sequencing ends 3 residues short of the CDR3 end; the germline J gene provides the rest. The chain carries TRBV7-8 and TRBJ2-6; 8 bases fit TRBD1. After removal of 4 bases from V and 2 bases from J, the junction contained 10 bases not matched to a gene. CDR3 length: 18 amino acids. The germline CDR1 and CDR2 sequences are SGHVS and FQNEAQ. The part of the CDR3 DNA that was read is TGTGCCAGCAGCTACGGACAGGGCCCTTACCCTGGGGCCAACGTC. The encoded protein is CASSYGQGPYPGANV. The whole CDR3 region reads CASSYGQGPYPGANVLTF. Full variable domain (missing parts from reference TRBV7-8 and TRBJ2-6): GAGVSQSPRYKVAKRGQDVALRCDPISGHVSLFWYQQALGQGPEFLTYFQNEAQLDKSGLPSDRFFAERPEGSVSTLKIQRTQQEDSAVYLCASSYGQGPYPGANVLTFGAGSRLTVL.

This clone was picked up many times. The read is 3 residues too short to cover the CDR3 end, so that end is filled in from the germline J gene. This rearrangement joins TRBV20-1 to TRBJ1-1, with a weak D call TRBD1 (6 bases). CDR3 length: 12 residues. Between the trimmed V and J ends, which lost 3 bases and 7 bases, there was a span of 12 bases. Germline V gene sequence: CDR1 DFQATT, CDR2 SNEGSKA (reference sequence). The CDR3: CSASGGLLEAFF. The sequenced CDR3 bases are TGCAGTGCTAGTGGGGGCCTACTTGAA.

The table lists this clone with many counts. The observed sequence ends 3 residues before the CDR3 terminus, with the missing tail filled in from the germline J gene. The chain has TRBV19 and TRBJ1-4; TRBD1 agrees at 9 bases. This CDR3 spans 15 amino acids. Germline V gene data show CDR1 as LNHDA and CDR2 as SQIVND (reference sequence). Trimming cost V 5 bases and J 6 bases; bases outside gene matches: 7. The sequenced CDR3 bases are TGTGCCAGTAGTCCCCGGACAGGGGCGGATGAAAAA. Amino acid sequence: CASSPRTGADEK. The CDR3 in its entirety is CASSPRTGADEKLFF.

This clone was detected ten times or more. The CDR3 goes on 3 residues after the read ends, and that part is filled in from the germline J gene. The chain combines TRBV20-1 with TRBJ2-1, with D perhaps matching TRBD2 (6 bases). Looked up from germline, CDR1 is DFQATT and CDR2 is SNEGSKA (reference sequence). The CDR3 has 13 amino acids. The V end lost 3 bases, the J end lost 6 bases, and 12 bases lay between the germline ends. CDR3 DNA, as far as it was read: TGCAGTGCTAGCCCCCCGGGGGTCAATGAG. Amino acid sequence: CSASPPGVNE. In full, the CDR3 is CSASPPGVNEQFF.

This clone was counted ten times or more. The read terminates 3 residues before the CDR3 end, so the remaining end is supplied by the germline J gene. The chain links TRBV5-8 to TRBJ1-2; no reliable D call. V was shortened by 6 bases and J by 4 bases, with 13 bases between the two germline ends. Per the germline V gene, CDR1 is SGHTS and CDR2 is YDEGEE. The length of the CDR3 is 13 residues. The CDR3 here is CASKYSGFYGYTF. The CDR3 bases that were read are TGTGCCAGCAAATATTCGGGTTTCTATGGC. Looking up the rest from reference TRBV5-8 and TRBJ1-2 gives the full variable domain: EAGVTQSPTHLIKTRGQQATLRCSPISGHTSVYWYQQALGLGLQFLLWYDEGEERNRGNFPPRFSGRQFPNYSSELNVNALELEDSALYLCASKYSGFYGYTFGSGTRLTVV.

Ten or more counts support this clone. The read halts 3 residues ahead of the CDR3 end, with the missing end drawn from the germline J gene. V is TRBV7-3 and J is TRBJ1-1; D call uncertain. The CDR3 has 13 amino acids. The germline V and J ends were trimmed by 5 bases and 1 base, with 8 bases remaining between them. Germline assignment: CDR1 SGHTA and CDR2 FQGTGA. CDR3 DNA, as far as it was read: TGTGCCAGCAGCCTTCAAGGGAACACTGAA. It translates to CASSLQGNTE. The whole CDR3 reads CASSLQGNTEAFF.

This clone showed up many times. The read ends 3 residues early relative to the CDR3; the germline J gene fills the gap. V is TRBV18 and J is TRBJ1-2; D gene unclear. Germline V CDR1 and CDR2: KGHSH, LQKENI. V gave up 3 bases and J gave up 4 bases, with 27 bases separating them. This CDR3 region has 19 residues. This CDR3 reads CASSPEGVLAAPSFYGYTF. CDR3 DNA (partial): TGTGCCAGCTCACCTGAGGGTGTTTTGGCCGCCCCCTCCTTCTATGGC.

This clone was recorded at least ten times. Read sequence stops 3 residues before the CDR3 end, and the germline J gene provides the missing end. The genes are TRBV7-3 and TRBJ2-2; a weak D match, TRBD2 (5 bases). Trimming took off 3 bases at V and 5 bases at J, with 10 bases between the two ends. The germline V gene encodes CDR1 SGHTA and CDR2 FQGTGA. The CDR3 has 14 residues. CDR3 bases read: TGTGCCAGCAGCTTTCTAGCAGGAACCGGGGAG. This sequence encodes CASSFLAGTGE. The entire CDR3 reads CASSFLAGTGELFF.

This clone has at least ten counts. The observed sequence ends 3 residues before the CDR3 terminus, with the missing tail filled in from the germline J gene. The chain carries TRBV24-1 and TRBJ2-3; no definite D call. Germline CDR1 reads KGHDR; CDR2 reads SFDVKD. V dropped 3 bases and J dropped 4 bases, with 19 bases sitting between them. This CDR3 is built from 17 residues. The CDR3 here is CATSDLRLADGSDTQYF. The CDR3 bases that were read are TGTGCCACCAGTGATCTCCGGTTGGCGGATGGGTCAGATACG.

This clone came up many times. The read finishes 3 residues shy of the CDR3 end, and the germline J gene is used to complete it. This chain connects TRBV14 to TRBJ2-2; a weak D match, TRBD2 (5 bases). Trimming took 4 bases from V and 1 from J, leaving 16 bases between them. CDR1 is SGHDN and CDR2 is FVKESK in the germline V gene. The length of the CDR3 is 17 residues. Partial CDR3 DNA: TGTGCCAGCAGCCGACTTAGCGTCGAACTGAACACCGGGGAG. It is translated as CASSRLSVELNTGE. The entire CDR3 sequence reads CASSRLSVELNTGELFF.

This clone has a count of ten or more. Sequencing ends 3 residues short of the CDR3 end; the germline J gene provides the rest. V is TRBV6-2 or TRBV6-3 and J is TRBJ1-2; 9 nucleotides line up with TRBD1. This CDR3 is built from 15 residues. Germline V gene data show CDR1 as MNHEY and CDR2 as SVGEGT. With V trimmed by 6 bases and J by 6 bases, 11 bases remained unmatched. Incomplete CDR3 DNA: TGTGCCAGCAGGCCGGGACAGGGTTTTGGCGATGGC. This sequence encodes CASRPGQGFGDG. The complete CDR3 reads CASRPGQGFGDGYTF.

This clone has a count of ten or more. The read terminates 3 residues before the CDR3 end, so the remaining end is supplied by the germline J gene. J is TRBJ1-1 and V is TRBV19; weak D call: TRBD1 (6 bases). Trimming stripped 5 bases from V and 4 bases from J, with 20 bases between. The CDR3 runs 16 residues. CDR1 and CDR2 from the germline V gene are LNHDA and SQIVND (reference sequence). CDR3 residues: CASSPRRGAWPTEAFF. CDR3 bases read: TGTGCCAGTAGTCCCCGCAGGGGCGCTTGGCCCACTGAA.

This clone was seen a few times. The sequence runs out 3 residues before the end of the CDR3; the remainder is reconstructed from the germline J gene. The V call is TRBV19, the J call TRBJ1-1, with 8 bases identical to TRBD1. CDR1 is LNHDA, CDR2 SQIVND, per germline (reference sequence). The junction had 2 bases not matched to a gene; V was cut back by 4 bases and J by 4 bases. The length of the CDR3 is 13 residues. CDR3 in amino acids: CASSSTGGTEAFF. CDR3 bases read: TGTGCCAGTAGTAGTACAGGGGGCACTGAA.